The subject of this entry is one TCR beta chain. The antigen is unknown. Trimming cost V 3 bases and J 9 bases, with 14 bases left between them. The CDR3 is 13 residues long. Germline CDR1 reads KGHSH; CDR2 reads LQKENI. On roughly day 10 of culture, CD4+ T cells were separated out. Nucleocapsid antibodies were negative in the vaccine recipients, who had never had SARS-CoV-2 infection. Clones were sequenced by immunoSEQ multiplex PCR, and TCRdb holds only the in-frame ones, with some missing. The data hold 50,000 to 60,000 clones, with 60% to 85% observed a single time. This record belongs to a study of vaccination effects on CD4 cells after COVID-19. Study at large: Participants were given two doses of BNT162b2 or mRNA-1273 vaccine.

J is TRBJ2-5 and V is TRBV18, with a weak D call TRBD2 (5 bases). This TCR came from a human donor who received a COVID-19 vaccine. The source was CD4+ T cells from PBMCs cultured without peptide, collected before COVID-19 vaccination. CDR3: CASSPNEGAAQYF. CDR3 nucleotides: TGTGCCAGCTCACCGAACGAGGGTGCGGCCCAGTACTTC.